Following are 20 T cell receptor beta chains from one sample sequenced in a study. TCRdb re-called the RT-PCR reads with MiXCR, one entry per CDR3 protein. The table records more than 550,000 distinct CDR3 sequences, around 14% of them present only once. Sequencing was performed on memory CD4+ T cells from blood. All receptors derive from a female donor in good health, serving as a healthy control.

This clonotype was seen many times. The chain combines TRBV4-2 with TRBJ2-7, with D perhaps matching TRBD2 (6 bases). This CDR3 contains 14 residues. In germline, CDR1 is LGHNA, CDR2 YNFKEQ. V was pared by 8 bases and J by 5 bases, with 19 bases between. In DNA form, the CDR3 reads TGTGCCAGCGCAACGTGGGCTAGCGTTGACGAGCAGTACTTC. Translating gives CASATWASVDEQYF.

The chain employs TRBV4-3 and TRBJ1-4, with TRBD1 identical over 7 bases. Germline V lookup: CDR1 LGHNA, CDR2 YSLEER. The J segment lost 7 bases and the V segment lost 1 base, leaving 15 bases of the junction unmatched. The CDR3 spans 18 residues. CDR3 coding DNA: TGCGCCAGCAGCCAAGGGGCAGGGGGGAGGATCGCGGTTGAAAAACTGTTTTTT. Its protein is CASSQGAGGRIAVEKLFF.

V gene TRBV7-9 combines with J gene TRBJ2-1; 11 positions match TRBD2. V gave up 1 base and J gave up 5 bases; unmatched junction bases: 1. This CDR3 spans 15 amino acids. CDR1 SEHNR and CDR2 FQNEAQ come from the germline V gene (reference sequence). CDR3 residues: CASSLELAGDNEQFF. CDR3 sequence (DNA): TGTGCCAGCAGCTTAGAACTAGCGGGAGACAATGAGCAGTTCTTC.

Many counts were recorded for this clonotype. The chain recombines TRBV18 with TRBJ1-5; D not resolved. Deletions cut 5 bases from V and 3 bases from J, with 8 bases between. The CDR3 covers 13 residues. The V gene's germline CDR1 is KGHSH and CDR2 LQKENI. Written as DNA, the CDR3 is TGTGCCAGCTCAGGAGCCGTCAATCAGCCCCAGCATTTT. This encodes CASSGAVNQPQHF. Drawing the rest from reference TRBV18 and TRBJ1-5, the complete variable domain is NAGVMQNPRHLVRRRGQEARLRCSPMKGHSHVYWYRQLPEEGLKFMVYLQKENIIDESGMPKERFSAEFPKEGPSILRIQQVVRGDSAAYFCASSGAVNQPQHFGDGTRLSIL.

The chain employs TRBV10-3 and TRBJ1-5; D call uncertain. Germline V gene lookup returns CDR1 ENHRY and CDR2 SYGVKD. The CDR3 is 15 amino acids. V lost 0 bases to trimming and J lost 3 bases, with 9 bases between them. The chain's CDR3 is CAISESPVVNQPQHF. CDR3 in DNA: TGTGCCATCAGTGAGTCGCCAGTAGTCAATCAGCCCCAGCATTTT.

This clonotype showed up many times. The J gene is TRBJ2-3, the V gene TRBV10-3; TRBD2 might be the D (5 bases). This CDR3 comprises 13 residues. The germline gives CDR1 ENHRY, CDR2 SYGVKD. V shed 11 bases and J shed 1 base, with 13 bases lying between them. CDR3 sequence (DNA): TGTGCCTCCCTGGCCGGGGGCACAGATACGCAGTATTTT. Its translation is CASLAGGTDTQYF.

There are many counts of this clonotype. V usage is TRBV29-1 and J usage is TRBJ2-3; either TRBD1 or TRBD2 may fit D (6 bases each). This CDR3 is 16 amino acids long. V was trimmed by 6 bases and J by 2 bases, leaving 21 bases between them. From germline, CDR1 is SQVTM and CDR2 ANQGSEA. CDR3 bases: TGCAGCGTAATATTACAGGGAGGCATGGTCACAGATACGCAGTATTTT. Its translation: CSVILQGGMVTDTQYF.

The CDR3 DNA reads as TGCGCCAGCAGCCCCGCCGCCGGGACTAGCGGGGGGGATACGCAGTATTTT. Translating gives CASSPAAGTSGGDTQYF. The chain couples TRBV4-3 to TRBJ2-3, with 15 nucleotides matching TRBD2. The CDR3 length is 17 residues. J was trimmed by 6 bases and V by 4 bases; bases with no gene match: 8. From germline, CDR1 is LGHNA and CDR2 YSLEER.

This clonotype was observed a few times. The chain links TRBV6-2 or TRBV6-3 to TRBJ2-1, with TRBD1 as a possible D gene (5 bases). This CDR3 contains 16 residues. Germline V gene data show CDR1 as MNHEY and CDR2 as SVGEGT. Trimming pared 6 bases from V and 8 bases from J, leaving 23 bases between. DNA for the CDR3: TGTGCCAGCAGGCGGCTCCAGGGTAATGGTATCCATGAGCAGTTCTTC. Translation gives CASRRLQGNGIHEQFF.

This clonotype has a handful of counts. V gene TRBV5-4 combines with J gene TRBJ2-1; TRBD2 aligns across 7 bases. Unmatched junction bases numbered 5, after V lost 5 bases and J lost 0 bases. There are 15 residues in the CDR3. Looked up from germline, CDR1 is SGHNT and CDR2 is YYREEE (reference sequence). CDR3 in amino acids: CASSSERGSYNEQFF. The CDR3 DNA is TGTGCCAGCAGTTCCGAGCGGGGCTCCTACAATGAGCAGTTCTTC.

This clonotype has ten or more counts. The CDR3 sequence is CSAPLLAYEQYF. The DNA of the CDR3 is TGCAGTGCTCCCCTCCTAGCGTACGAGCAGTACTTC. This chain connects TRBV20-1 to TRBJ2-7; tentative D call: TRBD2 (6 bases). V lost 5 bases and J lost 4, with 12 bases in between. CDR3 size: 12 residues. Germline V gene lookup returns CDR1 DFQATT and CDR2 SNEGSKA (reference sequence).

This clonotype has just a few counts. The genes are TRBV15 and TRBJ2-1; D uncertain. The CDR3 has 13 residues. From germline, CDR1 is LNHNV and CDR2 YYDKDF (reference sequence). The V end was cut by 5 bases, the J end by 5 bases, with 10 bases between. CDR3 DNA: TGTGCCACCAGCTTGGAAAATAACAATGAGCAGTTCTTC. Its protein product is CATSLENNNEQFF. Filled out from reference TRBV15 and TRBJ2-1, the complete variable domain reads DAMVIQNPRYQVTQFGKPVTLSCSQTLNHNVMYWYQQKSSQAPKLLFHYYDKDFNNEADTPDNFQSRRPNTSFCFLDIRSPGLGDTAMYLCATSLENNNEQFFGPGTRLTVL.

The chain uses TRBV7-2 and TRBJ1-1; D gene uncertain. Germline CDR1 reads SGHTA; CDR2 reads FQGNSA. The CDR3 is 15 residues long. Trimming took 4 bases from V and 3 from J, leaving 15 bases between them. The CDR3 spells CASSSDQNFYTEAFF. As DNA, the CDR3 is TGTGCCAGCAGCTCTGACCAAAATTTCTACACTGAAGCTTTCTTT.

The V gene is TRBV30, the J gene TRBJ1-1; D may be TRBD1 (5 bases). Trimming shortened V by 2 bases and J by 1 base, and 11 bases separated the two germline ends. The CDR3 is made up of 14 amino acids. The germline gives CDR1 GTSNPN, CDR2 SVGIG (reference sequence). The CDR3: CAWSPDRGNTEAFF. CDR3 DNA sequence: TGTGCCTGGAGTCCCGACAGAGGGAACACTGAAGCTTTCTTT. The entire variable domain, with the rest obtained from reference TRBV30 and TRBJ1-1, is as follows: SQTIHQWPATLVQPVGSPLSLECTVEGTSNPNLYWYRQAAGRGLQLLFYSVGIGQISSEVPQNLSASRPQDRQFILSSKKLLLSDSGFYLCAWSPDRGNTEAFFGQGTRLTVV.

This clonotype was seen more than once but under ten times. The rearrangement uses TRBV24-1 and TRBJ2-7; TRBD2 aligns across 14 bases. Trimming removed 7 bases from V and 0 bases from J; junction bases left unmatched: 10. The CDR3 runs 18 residues. Looked up from germline, CDR1 is KGHDR and CDR2 is SFDVKD. The CDR3 here is CATSGQTGTSGSSYEQYF. Here the CDR3 DNA reads TGTGCCACCAGCGGACAGACCGGGACTAGCGGGAGCTCCTACGAGCAGTACTTC.

This clonotype was found a few times. The chain uses TRBV20-1 and TRBJ2-3; D not resolved. The germline V gene encodes CDR1 DFQATT and CDR2 SNEGSKA (reference sequence). V was cut by 0 bases and J by 8 bases, with 9 bases left in between. The CDR3 has 12 amino acids. As DNA, the CDR3 is TGCAGTGCTAGAGAACTTCATTCTACGCAGTATTTT. Protein product: CSARELHSTQYF.

A note on this clonotype: The germline gene is not matched at one end of the junction; a read error may be the cause. The V call is TRBV20-1, the J call TRBJ2-7, with D possibly matching TRBD1 (5 bases). There are 13 residues in the CDR3. Per the germline V gene, CDR1 is DFQATT and CDR2 is SNEGSKA (reference sequence). The CDR3 nucleotides read TGCAGTGCGAGAGGCCCAGGGTCCTACGAGCAGTACTTC. Translated: CSARGPGSYEQYF.

CDR3 nucleotide sequence: TGTGCCAGCAGCCCCCGGGACTTTGGCACCGGGGAGCTGTTTTTT. It yields the protein CASSPRDFGTGELFF. The chain combines TRBV9 with TRBJ2-2; possible D gene TRBD2, 6 bases. Germline V CDR1 and CDR2: SGDLS, YYNGEE. Trimming took off 4 bases at V and 4 bases at J, with 14 bases between the two ends. This CDR3 is built from 15 residues.

This clonotype was seen only a few times. The CDR3 sequence is CSANWQQNTEAFF. CDR3 nucleotide sequence: TGCAGTGCTAACTGGCAACAGAACACTGAAGCTTTCTTT. The chain has TRBV20-1 and TRBJ1-1; D remains unclear. V was shortened by 4 bases and J by 1 base, with 10 bases between the two germline ends. CDR3 length: 13 residues. CDR1 and CDR2 from the germline V gene are DFQATT and SNEGSKA (reference sequence).

This chain uses TRBV12-3 or TRBV12-4 with TRBJ1-2; D remains unclear. The CDR3 consists of 17 residues. Trimming pared 4 bases from V and 2 bases from J, leaving 20 bases between. CDR3 coding DNA: TGTGCCAGCAGTTCGACTAGTAGGGTTCAGCGGAACTATGGCTACACCTTC. Translation gives CASSSTSRVQRNYGYTF.